Each of the 25 T cell receptor beta chains below was sequenced from the same sample in a study of shared T cell receptors in the human thymus (dated by TCRdb to about 2021). Library generation was performed with the immunoSEQ multiplex PCR assay. TCRdb re-hosts the immuneACCESS table, in-frame sequences only. Its copies lack some clones; in the studies checked, an unresolved V gene accounts for under half of them, and the cause for the rest is not known. The sample has about 380,000 clones on record, approximately 95% of them singletons. Approximately 0.02% of the sample is in the top ten clones. The source material was thymocytes. Receptors were obtained from a human donor.

The chain uses TRBV28 and TRBJ1-4, with 7 bases identical to TRBD1. This CDR3 spans 20 amino acids. V was clipped by 4 bases and J by 2 bases; unmatched bases: 19. Germline V CDR1 and CDR2: MDHEN, SYDVKM. Here the CDR3 reads CASSSILQDRENRTNEKLFF. The CDR3 DNA follows: TGTGCCAGCAGTTCCATACTTCAAGACAGGGAAAATAGGACTAATGAAAAACTGTTTTTT.

A few counts support this clone. This chain uses TRBV7-3 with TRBJ2-3, with 7 bases lining up with TRBD2. CDR3 length: 15 amino acids. V dropped 6 bases and J dropped 0; count of bases not matched to a gene: 6. Germline V gene lookup returns CDR1 SGHTA and CDR2 FQGTGA. CDR3 DNA sequence: TGTGCCAGCAGTACCCGAGCGGGAAGCACAGATACGCAGTATTTT. Translation gives CASSTRAGSTDTQYF.

The chain employs TRBV2 and TRBJ2-7; 11 bases align to TRBD1. Trimming took 11 bases from V and 0 from J; bases not matched to a gene: 30. This CDR3 is built from 22 residues. CDR1 is SNHLY, CDR2 FYNNEI, per germline. CDR3 nucleotide sequence: TGTGCCGGGAGAAAATCAGCTTATGGCCGGGACAGGGGGGAGGATTACTCCTACGAGCAGTACTTC. Translation: CAGRKSAYGRDRGEDYSYEQYF.

The CDR3 DNA follows: TGCGCCAGCAGCAGGGACACCCCACCCTCCTACAATGAGCAGTTCTTC. It codes for CASSRDTPPSYNEQFF. The chain combines TRBV5-1 with TRBJ2-1, with D possibly being TRBD1 (6 bases). CDR1 and CDR2 from the germline V gene are SGHRS and YFSETQ. This CDR3 comprises 16 residues. V was clipped by 4 bases and J by 0 bases, with 14 bases between them.

The rearrangement joins TRBV10-1 to TRBJ1-1; D unresolved. Per germline, CDR1 WNHNN and CDR2 SYGVQD (reference sequence). V lost 4 bases and J 5 bases, leaving 23 bases between the germline ends. The CDR3 covers 17 residues. Here the CDR3 reads CASSVSWASEIGTEAFF. The DNA of the CDR3 is TGCGCCAGCAGTGTTAGCTGGGCTTCTGAGATTGGAACTGAAGCTTTCTTT.

This clone was seen once. CDR3 in amino acids: CASSSGQGAGQPQHF. In DNA form, the CDR3 reads TGTGCCAGCAGCTCAGGACAGGGGGCCGGTCAGCCCCAGCATTTT. This chain joins TRBV7-9 and TRBJ1-5; 11 nucleotides agree with TRBD1. The CDR3 contains 15 residues. Per the germline V gene, CDR1 is SEHNR and CDR2 is FQNEAQ (reference sequence). Trimming took 4 bases from V and 6 from J; bases not matched to a gene: 5.

V gene TRBV6-4 combines with J gene TRBJ1-2; D remains ambiguous. The germline gives CDR1 MRHNA, CDR2 SNTAGT. V dropped 0 bases and J dropped 8 bases, with 7 bases sitting between them. The CDR3 contains 12 residues. The CDR3 DNA reads TGTGCCAGCAGTGACTCTTCAAAAGGCTACACCTTC. This gives the protein CASSDSSKGYTF.

The V call is TRBV10-1, the J call TRBJ2-3; TRBD2 matches at 9 bases. The CDR3 has 15 residues. The V segment lost 11 bases and the J segment 5 bases; nucleotides outside the gene matches: 14. Germline loops: CDR1 WNHNN, CDR2 SYGVQD (reference sequence). The CDR3 nucleotides are TGCGCCGGCCCTGGGCGGGAGGGCCAGGGAGATACGCAGTATTTT. Amino acids: CAGPGREGQGDTQYF.

V gene TRBV6-5 combines with J gene TRBJ2-1, with unresolved D. Trimming stripped 6 bases from V and 2 bases from J, with 8 bases between. The CDR3 runs to 13 residues. Germline V gives CDR1 MNHEY, CDR2 SVGAGI. CDR3 in DNA: TGTGCCAGCAGCACAGACACCTACAATGAGCAGTTCTTC. Its translation is CASSTDTYNEQFF.

The rearrangement joins TRBV30 to TRBJ2-2; tentatively, D is TRBD2 (5 bases). The CDR3 is made up of 14 amino acids. CDR1 is GTSNPN, CDR2 SVGIG, per germline (reference sequence). Trimming left V 3 bases short and J 4 bases short, with 12 bases between. This chain's CDR3 is CAWRVARVTGELFF. CDR3 DNA sequence: TGTGCCTGGAGAGTAGCGAGGGTCACCGGGGAGCTGTTTTTT.

CDR3: CASSQELRINTQETQYF. The CDR3 DNA sequence: TGCGCCAGCAGCCAAGAGTTGAGGATTAATACACAAGAGACCCAGTACTTC. The chain recombines TRBV4-3 with TRBJ2-5; D not resolved. The CDR3 sequence is 17 residues long. Per the germline V gene, CDR1 is LGHNA and CDR2 is YSLEER. Trimming removed 0 bases at V and 2 bases at J, with 16 bases between.

The chain couples TRBV27 to TRBJ1-2, with D tentatively TRBD1 (6 bases). Trimming took 6 bases from V and 7 from J, leaving 18 bases between them. Germline CDR1 is MNHEY and CDR2 is SMNVEV (reference sequence). This CDR3 comprises 14 residues. CDR3 nucleotides: TGTGCCAGCAGCCCGGGACACCAGATTGGTGGCTACACCTTC. This encodes CASSPGHQIGGYTF.

The gene calls are TRBV2 and TRBJ1-1, with D hard to call. The CDR3 spans 12 residues. Germline CDR1 and CDR2: SNHLY and FYNNEI. V was cut by 1 base and J by 7 bases, with 7 bases left in between. The CDR3 here is CASSEVGIEAFF. In DNA form, the CDR3 reads TGTGCCAGCAGTGAAGTGGGGATTGAAGCTTTCTTT.

This chain joins TRBV6-1 and TRBJ2-2; D is perhaps TRBD1 (6 bases). Trimming removed 8 bases at V and 4 bases at J, with 17 bases between. Germline lookup yields CDR1 MNHNS and CDR2 SASEGT. The CDR3 has 15 amino acids. The CDR3 bases are TGTGCCAGCCAACAGGGCCGCTACCTCACCGGGGAGCTGTTTTTT. Amino acid sequence: CASQQGRYLTGELFF.

This clone appeared a single time. The chain uses TRBV5-1 and TRBJ1-2, with 7 bases identical to TRBD1. Germline trimming cut 2 bases from V and 0 bases from J; bases unmatched to any gene: 4. Germline lookup yields CDR1 SGHRS and CDR2 YFSETQ. CDR3 length equals 15 residues. CDR3 DNA sequence: TGCGCCAGCAGCTTTGACAGGGATTCTAACTATGGCTACACCTTC. Protein sequence: CASSFDRDSNYGYTF.

The chain has TRBV14 and TRBJ1-2; 9 bases fit TRBD1. V lost 4 bases, J lost 3 bases, and 6 bases stayed unmatched. Germline values: CDR1 SGHDN, CDR2 FVKESK. CDR3 length: 15 amino acids. The CDR3 coding sequence is TGTGCCAGCAGCCTGACCCGGGACAGGGACTATGGCTACACCTTC. Translation: CASSLTRDRDYGYTF.

V gene TRBV14 combines with J gene TRBJ2-1; TRBD2 is a possible D gene (5 bases). The length of the CDR3 is 17 residues. The V gene's germline CDR1 is SGHDN and CDR2 FVKESK. Trimming stripped 4 bases from V and 0 bases from J, with 16 bases between. The DNA for the CDR3 is TGTGCCAGCAGCCCCAACGTGGCGGGCCGCTCCTACAATGAGCAGTTCTTC. Translating it yields CASSPNVAGRSYNEQFF.

V gene TRBV5-5 combines with J gene TRBJ2-7; possible D gene TRBD1, 5 bases. V was cut by 4 bases and J by 0 bases, with 14 bases left in between. Germline V CDR1 and CDR2: SGHKS, YYEKEE (reference sequence). CDR3 length: 15 residues. CDR3 in amino acids: CASSPERQSSYEQYF. As DNA, the CDR3 is TGTGCCAGCAGCCCCGAAAGACAGAGCTCCTACGAGCAGTACTTC.

The chain combines TRBV5-1 with TRBJ2-1, with TRBD1 as a possible D gene (6 bases). Trimming shortened V by 0 bases and J by 2 bases, and 15 bases separated the two germline ends. Looked up from germline, CDR1 is SGHRS and CDR2 is YFSETQ. The CDR3 is made up of 17 amino acids. For the CDR3, the DNA is TGCGCCAGCAGCTTGGAGTTGGGACAAGGAACCTACAATGAGCAGTTCTTC. It translates to CASSLELGQGTYNEQFF.

The V and J genes are TRBV2 and TRBJ2-5, with TRBD2 matching over 7 bases. The CDR3 consists of 16 residues. From germline, CDR1 is SNHLY and CDR2 FYNNEI. After removal of 10 bases from V and 1 base from J, the junction contained 15 bases not matched to a gene. The CDR3 sequence is CATLRGRGSSQETQYF. The CDR3, as DNA: TGTGCCACCCTACGGGGTCGCGGGAGTTCCCAAGAGACCCAGTACTTC.

The V call is TRBV5-4, the J call TRBJ1-4, with TRBD1 identical over 7 bases. Germline assignment: CDR1 SGHNT and CDR2 YYREEE (reference sequence). This CDR3 contains 14 residues. The trim removed 3 bases at V and 8 bases at J, leaving 7 bases unmatched. In DNA, the CDR3 is TGTGCCAGCAGCTCATCAGGGGGGGGCGAAAAACTGTTTTTT. This gives the protein CASSSSGGGEKLFF.

J is TRBJ2-7 and V is TRBV19; no definite D call. Germline V gene sequence: CDR1 LNHDA, CDR2 SQIVND (reference sequence). The CDR3 is 14 amino acids. Trimming removed 5 bases at V and 4 bases at J, with 15 bases between. The CDR3 loop is CASSPPRGVYEQYF. The CDR3 DNA reads TGTGCCAGTAGTCCTCCTAGAGGAGTTTACGAGCAGTACTTC.

The chain recombines TRBV10-1 with TRBJ2-5; the D gene is possibly TRBD1 (6 bases). The J call may be wrong; the DNA end is better matched by TRBJ2-7. The CDR3 length is 15 residues. Per germline, CDR1 WNHNN and CDR2 SYGVQD (reference sequence). The CDR3 reads CASSEASTGFDEQYF. The CDR3 nucleotides read TGCGCCAGCAGTGAGGCGAGTACAGGGTTCGACGAGCAGTACTTC.

The CDR3 region is CASSLTFTGEQFF. CDR3 DNA sequence: TGTGCCAGCAGCTTAACCTTCACTGGTGAGCAGTTCTTC. The rearrangement links TRBV7-3 to TRBJ2-1; D unclear. The CDR3 sequence is 13 residues long. Germline V gives CDR1 SGHTA, CDR2 FQGTGA. The V end lost 0 bases, the J end lost 9 bases, and 9 bases lay between the germline ends. The full variable domain, with the rest looked up from reference TRBV7-3 and TRBJ2-1, is GAGVSQTPSNKVTEKGKYVELRCDPISGHTALYWYRQSLGQGPEFLIYFQGTGAADDSGLPNDRFFAVRPEGSVSTLKIQRTERGDSAVYLCASSLTFTGEQFFGPGTRLTVL.

The chain combines TRBV2 with TRBJ2-7, with a weak D call TRBD2 (6 bases). CDR1 is SNHLY, CDR2 FYNNEI, per germline. Trimming removed 3 bases from V and 7 bases from J, with 19 bases in between. The CDR3 extends over 15 amino acids. This chain's CDR3 is CASSDAGGLGGEQYF. CDR3 sequence (DNA): TGTGCCAGCAGTGACGCCGGGGGTCTCGGAGGGGAGCAGTACTTC.